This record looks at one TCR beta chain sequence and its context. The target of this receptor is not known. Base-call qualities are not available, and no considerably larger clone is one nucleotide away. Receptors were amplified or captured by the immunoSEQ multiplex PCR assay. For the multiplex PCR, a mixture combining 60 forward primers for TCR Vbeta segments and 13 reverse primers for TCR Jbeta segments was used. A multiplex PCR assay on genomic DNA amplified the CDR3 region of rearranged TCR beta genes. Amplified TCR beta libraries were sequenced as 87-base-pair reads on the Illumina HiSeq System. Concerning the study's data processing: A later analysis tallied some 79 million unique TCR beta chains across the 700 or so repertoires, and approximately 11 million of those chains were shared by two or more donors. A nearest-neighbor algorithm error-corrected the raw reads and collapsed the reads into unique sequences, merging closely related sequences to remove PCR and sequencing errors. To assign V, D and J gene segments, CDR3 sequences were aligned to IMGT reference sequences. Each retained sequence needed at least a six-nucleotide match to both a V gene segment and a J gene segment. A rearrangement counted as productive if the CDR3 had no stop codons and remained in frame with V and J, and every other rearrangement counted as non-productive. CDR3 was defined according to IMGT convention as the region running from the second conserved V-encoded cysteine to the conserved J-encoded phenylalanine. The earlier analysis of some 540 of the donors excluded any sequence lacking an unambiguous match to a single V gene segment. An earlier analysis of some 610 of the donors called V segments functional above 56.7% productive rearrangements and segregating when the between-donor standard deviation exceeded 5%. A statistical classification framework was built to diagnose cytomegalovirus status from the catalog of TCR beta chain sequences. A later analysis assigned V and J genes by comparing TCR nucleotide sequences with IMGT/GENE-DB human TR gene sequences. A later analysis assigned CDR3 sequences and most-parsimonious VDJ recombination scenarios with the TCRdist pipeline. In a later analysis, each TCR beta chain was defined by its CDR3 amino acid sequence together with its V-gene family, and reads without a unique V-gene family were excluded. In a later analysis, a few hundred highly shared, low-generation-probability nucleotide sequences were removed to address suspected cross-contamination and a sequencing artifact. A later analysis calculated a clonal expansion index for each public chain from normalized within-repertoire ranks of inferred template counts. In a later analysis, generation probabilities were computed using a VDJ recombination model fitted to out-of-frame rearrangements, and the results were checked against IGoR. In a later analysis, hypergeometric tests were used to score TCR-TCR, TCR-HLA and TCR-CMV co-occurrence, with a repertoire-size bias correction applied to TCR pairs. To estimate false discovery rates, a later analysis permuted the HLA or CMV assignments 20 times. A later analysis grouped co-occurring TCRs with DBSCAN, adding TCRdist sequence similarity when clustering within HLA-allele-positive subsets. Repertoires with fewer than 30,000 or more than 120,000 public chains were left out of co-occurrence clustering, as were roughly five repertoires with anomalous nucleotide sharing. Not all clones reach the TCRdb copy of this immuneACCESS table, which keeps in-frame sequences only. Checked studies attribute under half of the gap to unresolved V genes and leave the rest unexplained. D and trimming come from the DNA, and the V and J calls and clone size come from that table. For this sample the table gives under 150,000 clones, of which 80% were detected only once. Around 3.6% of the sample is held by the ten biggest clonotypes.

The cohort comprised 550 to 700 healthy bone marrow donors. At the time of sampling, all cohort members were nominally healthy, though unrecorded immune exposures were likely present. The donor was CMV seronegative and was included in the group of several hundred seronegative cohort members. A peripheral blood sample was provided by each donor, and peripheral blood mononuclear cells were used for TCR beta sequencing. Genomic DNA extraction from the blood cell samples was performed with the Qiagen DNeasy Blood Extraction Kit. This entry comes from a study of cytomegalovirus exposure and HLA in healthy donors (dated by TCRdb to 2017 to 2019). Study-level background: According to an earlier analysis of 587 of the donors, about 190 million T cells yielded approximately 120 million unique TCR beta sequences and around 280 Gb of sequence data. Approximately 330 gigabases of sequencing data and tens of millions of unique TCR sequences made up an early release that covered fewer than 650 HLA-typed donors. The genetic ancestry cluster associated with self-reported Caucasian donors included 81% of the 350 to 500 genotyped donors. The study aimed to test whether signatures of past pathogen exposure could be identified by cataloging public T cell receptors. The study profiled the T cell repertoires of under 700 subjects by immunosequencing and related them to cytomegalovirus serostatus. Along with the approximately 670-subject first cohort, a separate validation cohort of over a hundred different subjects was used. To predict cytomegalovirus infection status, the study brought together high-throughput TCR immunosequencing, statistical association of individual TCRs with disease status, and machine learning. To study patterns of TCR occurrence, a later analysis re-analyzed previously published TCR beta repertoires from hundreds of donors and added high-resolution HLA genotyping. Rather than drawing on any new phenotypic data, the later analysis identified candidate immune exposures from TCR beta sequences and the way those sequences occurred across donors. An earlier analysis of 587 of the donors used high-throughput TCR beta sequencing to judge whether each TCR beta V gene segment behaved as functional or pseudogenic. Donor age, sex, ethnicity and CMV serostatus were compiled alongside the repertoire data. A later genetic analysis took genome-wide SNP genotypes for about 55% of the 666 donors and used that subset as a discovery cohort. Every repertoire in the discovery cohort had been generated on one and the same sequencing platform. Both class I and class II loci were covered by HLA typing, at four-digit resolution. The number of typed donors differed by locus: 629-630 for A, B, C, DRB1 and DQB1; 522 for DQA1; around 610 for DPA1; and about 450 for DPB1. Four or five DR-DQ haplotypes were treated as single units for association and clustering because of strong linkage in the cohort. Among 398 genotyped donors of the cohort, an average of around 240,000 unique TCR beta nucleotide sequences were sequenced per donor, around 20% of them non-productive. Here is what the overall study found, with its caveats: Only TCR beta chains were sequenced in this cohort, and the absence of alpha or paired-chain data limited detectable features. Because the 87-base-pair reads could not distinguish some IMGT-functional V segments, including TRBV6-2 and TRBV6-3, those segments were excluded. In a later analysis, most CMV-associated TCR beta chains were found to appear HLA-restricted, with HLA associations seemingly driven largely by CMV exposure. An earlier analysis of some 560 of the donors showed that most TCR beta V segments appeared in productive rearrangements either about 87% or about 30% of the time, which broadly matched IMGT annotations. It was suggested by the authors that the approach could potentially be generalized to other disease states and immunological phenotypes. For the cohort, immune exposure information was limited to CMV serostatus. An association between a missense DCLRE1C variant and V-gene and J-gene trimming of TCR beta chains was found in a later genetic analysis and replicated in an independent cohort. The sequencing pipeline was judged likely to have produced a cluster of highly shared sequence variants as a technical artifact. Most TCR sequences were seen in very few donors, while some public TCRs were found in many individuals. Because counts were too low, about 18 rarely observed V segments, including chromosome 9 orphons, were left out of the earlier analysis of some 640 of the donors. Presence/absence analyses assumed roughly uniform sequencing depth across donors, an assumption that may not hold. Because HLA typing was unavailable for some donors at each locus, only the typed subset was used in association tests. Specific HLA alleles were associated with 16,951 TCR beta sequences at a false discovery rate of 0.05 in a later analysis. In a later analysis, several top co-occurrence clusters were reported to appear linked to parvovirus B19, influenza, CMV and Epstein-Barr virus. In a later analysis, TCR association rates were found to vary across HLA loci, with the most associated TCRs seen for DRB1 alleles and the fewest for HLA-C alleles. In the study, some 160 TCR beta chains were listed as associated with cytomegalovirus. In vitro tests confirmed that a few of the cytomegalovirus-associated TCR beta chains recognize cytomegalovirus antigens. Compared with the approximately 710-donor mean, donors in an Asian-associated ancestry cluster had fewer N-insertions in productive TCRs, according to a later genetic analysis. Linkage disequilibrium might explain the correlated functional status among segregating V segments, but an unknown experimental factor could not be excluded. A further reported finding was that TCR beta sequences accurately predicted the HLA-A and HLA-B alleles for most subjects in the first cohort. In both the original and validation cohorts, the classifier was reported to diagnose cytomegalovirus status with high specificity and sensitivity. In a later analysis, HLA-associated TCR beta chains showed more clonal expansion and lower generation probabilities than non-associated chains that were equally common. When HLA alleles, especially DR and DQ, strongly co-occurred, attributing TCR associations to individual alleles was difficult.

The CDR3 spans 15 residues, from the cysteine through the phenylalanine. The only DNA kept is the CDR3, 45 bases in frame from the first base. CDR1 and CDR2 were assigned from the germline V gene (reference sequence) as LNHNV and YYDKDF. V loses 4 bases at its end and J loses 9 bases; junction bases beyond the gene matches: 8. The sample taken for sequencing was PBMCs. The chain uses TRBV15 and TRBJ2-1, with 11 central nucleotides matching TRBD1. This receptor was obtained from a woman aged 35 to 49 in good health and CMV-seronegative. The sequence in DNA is TGTGCCACCAGCAACCGTCCCGGGACAGGGGGTGAGCAGTTCTTC. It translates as CATSNRPGTGGEQFF.